This T cell receptor beta chain was sequenced for a study of T-cell reconstitution after alpha-beta-depleted transplantation in children. Findings and caveats of the study: Reported findings indicate that, about two months after transplant, alpha-beta T cells came from several hundred expanded clones, which were derived from non-depleted graft cells. Newly produced T cells mostly provided counts and TCRbeta diversity after one year, as hyperexpanded clones declined. Some patients owed their high day-60 TCRbeta diversity to surviving recipient T cells and thymic progenitors.

Preparation of the TCRbeta library involved a method that used unique molecular identifiers. TCRdb reprocessed the PCR reads with MiXCR, giving one entry per CDR3 protein. In the table there are 550,000 to 600,000 distinct CDR3 sequences, 23% of which are singletons. For this clonotype: Its matching antigen is unknown.

The CDR3 covers 16 residues. Germline V gene sequence: CDR1 LGHNA, CDR2 YSLEER. V lost 0 bases to trimming and J lost 4 bases; unmatched junction nucleotides: 5. This TCR derives from a boy in the first two years of life who had a stem cell transplant for acute myeloid leukemia, so the T cells may come from the graft donor. The genes are TRBV4-3 and TRBJ1-2; 10 bases align to TRBD1. Sequencing was performed on PBMCs, mostly from graft donor cells, taken 360 days after TCRalphabeta/CD19-depleted stem cell transplant. The CDR3 here is CASSQDRQGAFYGYTF. DNA of the CDR3: TGCGCCAGCAGCCAAGATCGACAGGGGGCATTCTATGGCTACACCTTC.